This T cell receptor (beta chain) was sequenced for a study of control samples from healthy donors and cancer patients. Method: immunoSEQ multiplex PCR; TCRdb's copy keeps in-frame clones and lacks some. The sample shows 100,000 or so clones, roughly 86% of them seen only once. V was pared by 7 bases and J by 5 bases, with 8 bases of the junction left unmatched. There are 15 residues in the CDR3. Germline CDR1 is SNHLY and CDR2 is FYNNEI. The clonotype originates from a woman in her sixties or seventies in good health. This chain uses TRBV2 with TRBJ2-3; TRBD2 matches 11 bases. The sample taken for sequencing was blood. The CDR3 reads CASTKTSGSGDTQYF. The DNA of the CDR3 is TGTGCCAGCACGAAAACTAGCGGGAGTGGAGATACGCAGTATTTT.